These 20 T cell receptor beta chains were all obtained from the same sample, sequenced in a study of cytomegalovirus exposure and HLA in healthy donors. Primers included in the PCR were 60 Vbeta and 13 Jbeta primers. This table comes from immunoSEQ multiplex PCR, and its TCRdb copy is limited to in-frame clones, with some not included. The repertoire includes approximately 84,000 clones, approximately 78% of them detected once, and roughly 2.6% sits in the top ten. Sequences were obtained from PBMCs. The receptors here all came from a male donor in good health and CMV-seropositive.

The V and J genes are TRBV6-6 and TRBJ2-3; 7 bases are a match to TRBD2. The J segment lost 8 bases and the V segment lost 0 bases, leaving 8 bases of the junction unmatched. From germline, CDR1 is MNHNY and CDR2 SVGAGI (reference sequence). The CDR3 runs to 15 residues. The CDR3 region has the DNA TGTGCCAGCAGTTACTCGAAAGGGAGGGCCGGTACGCAGTATTTT. It translates to CASSYSKGRAGTQYF.

The chain is built from TRBV5-1 and TRBJ2-6; unclear D gene. Trimming stripped 0 bases from V and 0 bases from J, with 10 bases between. The CDR3 covers 17 residues. The germline CDR1 and CDR2 sequences are SGHRS and YFSETQ. CDR3 sequence: CASSLEPLGSGANVLTF. CDR3 nucleotides: TGCGCCAGCAGCTTGGAGCCGCTAGGCTCTGGGGCCAACGTCCTGACTTTC.

The V gene is TRBV21-1, the J gene TRBJ2-1; the listed D gene, TRBD1, was not tested against the DNA. TRBV21-1 is assigned pseudogene status. CDR3 size: 20 residues. The CDR3 loop reads CASSKKASRDRKVSYNEQFF. Here the CDR3 DNA reads TGTGCCAGCAGCAAAAAAGCCAGCCGGGACAGGAAAGTATCCTACAATGAGCAGTTCTTC.

The V gene is TRBV9, the J gene TRBJ1-2, with 9 bases aligning to TRBD1. CDR3 length: 14 amino acids. Losses at the gene ends were 0 bases for V and 4 bases for J; bases not matched to a gene: 1. From germline, CDR1 is SGDLS and CDR2 YYNGEE. The CDR3 loop reads CASSVEGQGYGYTF. The CDR3 coding sequence is TGTGCCAGCAGCGTAGAGGGACAGGGCTATGGCTACACCTTC. The variable domain in full, completed from reference TRBV9 and TRBJ1-2, reads DSGVTQTPKHLITATGQRVTLRCSPRSGDLSVYWYQQSLDQGLQFLIQYYNGEERAKGNILERFSAQQFPDLHSELNLSSLELGDSALYFCASSVEGQGYGYTFGSGTRLTVV.

The chain couples TRBV7-2 to TRBJ1-2; tentatively, D is TRBD1 (6 bases). Germline CDR1 reads SGHTA; CDR2 reads FQGNSA. The CDR3 loop spans 12 amino acids. Trimming removed 5 bases from V and 5 bases from J, with 9 bases in between. CDR3 sequence: CASSPTGYGYTF. The CDR3 bases are TGTGCCAGCAGCCCAACAGGGTATGGCTACACCTTC. The full variable domain, in which reference TRBV7-2 and TRBJ1-2 provide the parts outside the CDR3, is GAGVSQSPSNKVTEKGKDVELRCDPISGHTALYWYRQSLGQGLEFLIYFQGNSAPDKSGLPSDRFSAERTGGSVSTLTIQRTQQEDSAVYLCASSPTGYGYTFGSGTRLTVV.

The chain couples TRBV28 to TRBJ2-7, with D uncertain. Germline CDR1 is MDHEN and CDR2 is SYDVKM. Trimming pared 3 bases from V and 7 bases from J, leaving 16 bases between. This CDR3 region has 14 residues. This CDR3 reads CASSFELRNVEQYF. The CDR3 coding sequence is TGTGCCAGCAGTTTCGAGTTGAGGAATGTGGAGCAGTACTTC.

The J gene is TRBJ1-5, the V gene TRBV27; 8 bases match TRBD1. The V segment lost 5 bases and the J segment 7 bases; nucleotides outside the gene matches: 7. Germline V gene data show CDR1 as MNHEY and CDR2 as SMNVEV (reference sequence). The CDR3 has 14 amino acids. The CDR3 protein is CASSPWTGRQPQHF. CDR3 bases: TGTGCCAGCAGTCCTTGGACAGGGAGACAGCCCCAGCATTTT.

This chain joins TRBV28 and TRBJ2-3; 13 bases are a match to TRBD2. Germline CDR1 and CDR2: MDHEN and SYDVKM. The CDR3 spans 16 residues. The V gene end was trimmed by 5 bases and the J gene end by 2 bases; junction bases not matched to a gene: 4. CDR3 residues: CASSPGTSGNTDTQYF. The CDR3 DNA follows: TGTGCCAGCAGTCCCGGGACTAGCGGGAACACAGATACGCAGTATTTT.

The chain combines TRBV19 with TRBJ1-1; 10 bases fit TRBD1. Germline CDR1 LNHDA, CDR2 SQIVND (reference sequence). This CDR3 has 15 amino acids. With V trimmed by 4 bases and J by 3 bases, 5 bases remained unmatched. Written as DNA, the CDR3 is TGTGCCAGTAGTAACCGACAGGGGGCTGACACTGAAGCTTTCTTT. Protein product: CASSNRQGADTEAFF.

This clone was seen a few times. The junction departs from germline at one end; a sequencing error may be responsible. CDR3 protein: CAWNRPRTDTQYF. Written as DNA, the CDR3 is TGTGCCTGGAACCGTCCGCGCACGGATACGCAGTATTTT. The chain recombines TRBV30 with TRBJ2-3; D uncertain. CDR3 length: 13 residues. Germline V gene lookup returns CDR1 GTSNPN and CDR2 SVGIG (reference sequence). Filled out from reference TRBV30 and TRBJ2-3, the complete variable domain reads SQTIHQWPATLVQPVGSPLSLECTVEGTSNPNLYWYRQAAGRGLQLLFYSVGIGQISSEVPQNLSASRPQDRQFILSSKKLLLSDSGFYLCAWNRPRTDTQYFGPGTRLTVL.

J is TRBJ2-5 and V is TRBV4-3; D perhaps matches TRBD1 (5 bases). The CDR3 sequence is 14 residues long. Germline CDR1 reads LGHNA; CDR2 reads YSLEER. Between the trimmed V and J ends, which lost 0 bases and 3 bases, there was a span of 8 bases. Here the CDR3 DNA reads TGCGCCAGCAGCCAAGAAGGGGAAAAAGAGACCCAGTACTTC. It encodes CASSQEGEKETQYF.

This chain links TRBV5-8 with TRBJ1-1; D is uncertain. The V gene's germline CDR1 is SGHTS and CDR2 YDEGEE. This CDR3 has 11 residues. V dropped 4 bases and J dropped 2 bases, with 3 bases sitting between them. In DNA, the CDR3 is TGTGCCAGCAGCCTAAACACTGAAGCTTTCTTT. This sequence encodes CASSLNTEAFF.

The chain carries TRBV28 and TRBJ1-2; 7 nucleotides align to TRBD1. The J segment lost 4 bases and the V segment lost 6 bases, leaving 2 bases of the junction unmatched. The V gene's germline CDR1 is MDHEN and CDR2 SYDVKM. The CDR3 is made up of 12 amino acids. The CDR3 bases are TGTGCCAGCAGACAGGGGTTCTATGGCTACACCTTC. It encodes CASRQGFYGYTF.

The genes are TRBV9 and TRBJ2-5; 10 bases map to TRBD2. Trimming took 0 bases from V and 1 from J; bases not matched to a gene: 6. Germline CDR1 reads SGDLS; CDR2 reads YYNGEE. This CDR3 is built from 17 residues. The CDR3 DNA reads as TGTGCCAGCAGCGTAGATCCGACTAGCGGGCTCCAAGAGACCCAGTACTTC. Translation: CASSVDPTSGLQETQYF. Full variable domain (rest looked up from reference TRBV9 and TRBJ2-5): DSGVTQTPKHLITATGQRVTLRCSPRSGDLSVYWYQQSLDQGLQFLIQYYNGEERAKGNILERFSAQQFPDLHSELNLSSLELGDSALYFCASSVDPTSGLQETQYFGPGTRLLVL.

The V gene is TRBV7-8, the J gene TRBJ1-4; D uncertain. CDR3 size: 13 residues. Germline V gene data show CDR1 as SGHVS and CDR2 as FQNEAQ. With 1 base removed from V and 7 bases from J, the gap between germline ends came to 7 bases. The CDR3 DNA is TGTGCCAGCAGCTTAGGGAGCACTGAAAAACTGTTTTTT. Amino acids: CASSLGSTEKLFF. Variable domain in full (rest from reference TRBV7-8 and TRBJ1-4): GAGVSQSPRYKVAKRGQDVALRCDPISGHVSLFWYQQALGQGPEFLTYFQNEAQLDKSGLPSDRFFAERPEGSVSTLKIQRTQQEDSAVYLCASSLGSTEKLFFGSGTQLSVL.

In its sample, this clone was seen a few times. The chain is built from TRBV6-1 and TRBJ1-5, with TRBD1 identical over 8 bases. This CDR3 has 16 residues. The junction had 5 bases not matched to a gene; V was cut back by 1 base and J by 3 bases. CDR1 MNHNS and CDR2 SASEGT come from the germline V gene. The CDR3 DNA reads TGTGCCAGCAGTGAAGGTACAGGGGGAGACAATCAGCCCCAGCATTTT. It encodes CASSEGTGGDNQPQHF.

This clone was recorded a few times. This chain uses TRBV5-1 with TRBJ2-5, with 8 bases fitting TRBD2. The CDR3 extends over 14 amino acids. CDR1 and CDR2 from the germline V gene are SGHRS and YFSETQ. V dropped 3 bases and J dropped 4; count of bases not matched to a gene: 5. CDR3 amino acids: CASSSRTSPETQYF. CDR3 sequence (DNA): TGCGCCAGCAGCTCCCGGACTAGCCCAGAGACCCAGTACTTC.

The chain has TRBV6-5 and TRBJ2-7; 7 bases are shared with TRBD1. The germline V gene encodes CDR1 MNHEY and CDR2 SVGAGI. There are 15 residues in the CDR3. With V trimmed by 4 bases and J by 1 base, 7 bases remained unmatched. CDR3 protein: CASSSGRQGSYEQYF. CDR3 in DNA: TGTGCCAGCAGTTCCGGACGACAGGGTTCCTACGAGCAGTACTTC.

This clone occurred once. V gene TRBV9 combines with J gene TRBJ1-1, with D maybe TRBD1 (5 bases). CDR1 SGDLS and CDR2 YYNGEE come from the germline V gene. Trimming took off 0 bases at V and 5 bases at J, with 8 bases between the two ends. This CDR3 comprises 13 residues. The CDR3 here is CASSVGGRTEAFF. For the CDR3, the DNA is TGTGCCAGCAGCGTAGGGGGGAGGACTGAAGCTTTCTTT.

For the CDR3, the DNA is TGTGCCAGTGGGACAGGGGTTAATACTGAAGCTTTCTTT. This encodes CASGTGVNTEAFF. V gene TRBV19 combines with J gene TRBJ1-1; 10 bases are a match to TRBD1. Germline V lookup: CDR1 LNHDA, CDR2 SQIVND (reference sequence). The V gene end was trimmed by 8 bases and the J gene end by 5 bases; junction bases not matched to a gene: 5. CDR3 length equals 13 residues. Using reference TRBV19 and TRBJ1-1 for the parts outside the CDR3, the full variable domain is DGGITQSPKYLFRKEGQNVTLSCEQNLNHDAMYWYRQDPGQGLRLIYYSQIVNDFQKGDIAEGYSVSREKKESFPLTVTSAQKNPTAFYLCASGTGVNTEAFFGQGTRLTVV.